These T cell receptor beta chains were read from a single sample in a study of shared T cell receptors in the human thymus. Profiled with immunoSEQ multiplex PCR; TCRdb holds only in-frame clones, not every one. The table has about 660,000 clones, 88% seen once; the top ten hold 0.0095% to 0.011%. These data also formed part of another study, on human thymus T cells.

Sequencing used thymocytes. These receptors all come from a boy under three years old with a congenital heart defect. Both conserved end residues are part of each CDR3. Fields, in order: clone size, J gene, V gene, CDR3 length, D gene, CDR3 DNA, CDR3 protein. The D gene is left open where the match is weak. Where a row states a size, it is once, few, many or the class of an expanded clone; other rows omit it.

clone size: few; J gene: TRBJ2-1; V gene: TRBV4-3; CDR3 length: 13; D gene: TRBD2; CDR3 DNA: TGCGCCAGCAGCCGGACTAGCGGGGATGAGCAGTTCTTC; CDR3 protein: CASSRTSGDEQFF
clone size: .; J gene: TRBJ2-3; V gene: TRBV9; CDR3 length: 14; D gene: .; CDR3 DNA: TGTGCCAGCAGCGTAAGAGCGCCCCAGGATACGCAGTATTTT; CDR3 protein: CASSVRAPQDTQYF
clone size: .; J gene: TRBJ1-2; V gene: TRBV9; CDR3 length: 14; D gene: TRBD1; CDR3 DNA: TGTGCCAGCAGCGAGTCCCCAGGGGGTCGTGGCTACACCTTC; CDR3 protein: CASSESPGGRGYTF
clone size: .; J gene: TRBJ2-2; V gene: TRBV19; CDR3 length: 15; D gene: .; CDR3 DNA: TGTGCCAGCACCGGGACTCCAGTCAACACCGGGGAGCTGTTTTTT; CDR3 protein: CASTGTPVNTGELFF
clone size: .; J gene: TRBJ1-3; V gene: TRBV11-2; CDR3 length: 18; D gene: .; CDR3 DNA: .; CDR3 protein: CASSLDWPVLRAGNTIYF
clone size: .; J gene: TRBJ2-7; V gene: TRBV29-1; CDR3 length: 13; D gene: TRBD1; CDR3 DNA: TGCAGCGTACCGGGACAGGGGGCGGAAGAGCAGTACTTC; CDR3 protein: CSVPGQGAEEQYF
clone size: .; J gene: TRBJ2-1; V gene: TRBV27; CDR3 length: 18; D gene: TRBD2; CDR3 DNA: TGTGCCAGCAGTCCGGGACTAGCGCCCTCGAGCTCCTACAATGAGCAGTTCTTC; CDR3 protein: CASSPGLAPSSSYNEQFF
clone size: .; J gene: TRBJ1-3; V gene: TRBV5-8; CDR3 length: 15; D gene: TRBD1; CDR3 DNA: TGTGCCAGCAGGAGACAGGGGCGCTCTGGAAACACCATATATTTT; CDR3 protein: CASRRQGRSGNTIYF
clone size: .; J gene: TRBJ2-3; V gene: TRBV13; CDR3 length: 17; D gene: TRBD2; CDR3 DNA: TGTGCCAGCAGCTCCCTCGGACTAGCGGGAGAGGCAGATACGCAGTATTTT; CDR3 protein: CASSSLGLAGEADTQYF
clone size: .; J gene: TRBJ1-3; V gene: TRBV9; CDR3 length: 15; D gene: TRBD1; CDR3 DNA: TGTGCCAGCAGCGTTGACGGGACAGCTGGAAACACCATATATTTT; CDR3 protein: CASSVDGTAGNTIYF
clone size: .; J gene: TRBJ1-1; V gene: TRBV5-1; CDR3 length: 17; D gene: .; CDR3 DNA: TGCGCCAGCAGCTTGGTGGTATGGGGTCAGGGGAACACTGAAGCTTTCTTT; CDR3 protein: CASSLVVWGQGNTEAFF
clone size: once; J gene: TRBJ2-7; V gene: TRBV19; CDR3 length: 13; D gene: TRBD1; CDR3 DNA: TGTGCCAGTAGTCCAACAGGGGGCGGCGAGCAGTACTTC; CDR3 protein: CASSPTGGGEQYF
clone size: few; J gene: TRBJ1-4; V gene: TRBV5-1; CDR3 length: 14; D gene: .; CDR3 DNA: TGCGCCAGCAGCTTGACAGCAACTAATGAAAAACTGTTTTTT; CDR3 protein: CASSLTATNEKLFF
clone size: .; J gene: TRBJ1-2; V gene: TRBV28; CDR3 length: 14; D gene: .; CDR3 DNA: TGTGCCAGCAGTTTCAAACCCCCCAGGGGAGGCTACACCTTC; CDR3 protein: CASSFKPPRGGYTF
clone size: .; J gene: TRBJ2-5; V gene: TRBV5-6; CDR3 length: 14; D gene: .; CDR3 DNA: TGTGCCAGCAGCCCGGCGGGGATCCAAGAGACCCAGTACTTC; CDR3 protein: CASSPAGIQETQYF
clone size: few; J gene: TRBJ2-1; V gene: TRBV4-1; CDR3 length: 15; D gene: TRBD2; CDR3 DNA: TGCGCCAGCAGCCAGGAGCGGGAGCTAAATAATGAGCAGTTCTTC; CDR3 protein: CASSQERELNNEQFF
clone size: .; J gene: TRBJ2-1; V gene: TRBV4-3; CDR3 length: 16; D gene: TRBD2; CDR3 DNA: TGCGCCAGCAGCCAAGGTTGGGCGCGGGAGGGCAATGAGCAGTTCTTC; CDR3 protein: CASSQGWAREGNEQFF
clone size: few; J gene: TRBJ1-3; V gene: TRBV19; CDR3 length: 15; D gene: TRBD1; CDR3 DNA: TGTGCCAGTACCAAGACAGGGGCGCGTGGAAACACCATATATTTT; CDR3 protein: CASTKTGARGNTIYF
clone size: .; J gene: TRBJ2-7; V gene: TRBV4-1; CDR3 length: 16; D gene: TRBD2; CDR3 DNA: TGCGCCAGCAGCCCAACTAGCGGGAGGCTTACCTACGAGCAGTACTTC; CDR3 protein: CASSPTSGRLTYEQYF
clone size: .; J gene: TRBJ2-1; V gene: TRBV19; CDR3 length: 20; D gene: TRBD1; CDR3 DNA: TGTGCCAGTAGTATACTGTGGCGGACAGGGGGCAGGTTATCCTACAATGAGCAGTTCTTC; CDR3 protein: CASSILWRTGGRLSYNEQFF
clone size: .; J gene: TRBJ2-3; V gene: TRBV28; CDR3 length: 19; D gene: .; CDR3 DNA: TGTGCCAGCAGTAAGCCCCTCGAGCGGATCCACTCCTCGGAAGATACGCAGTATTTT; CDR3 protein: CASSKPLERIHSSEDTQYF
clone size: .; J gene: TRBJ2-1; V gene: TRBV6-4; CDR3 length: 13; D gene: .; CDR3 DNA: TGTGCCAGCAGACCAAGGGAAGGGGATGAGCAGTTCTTC; CDR3 protein: CASRPREGDEQFF
clone size: .; J gene: TRBJ1-5; V gene: TRBV6-5; CDR3 length: 14; D gene: .; CDR3 DNA: TGTGCCAGCAGTGAAGTGGGGGCAAGTCAGCCCCAGCATTTT; CDR3 protein: CASSEVGASQPQHF
clone size: once; J gene: TRBJ2-4; V gene: TRBV12-5; CDR3 length: 16; D gene: .; CDR3 DNA: TGTGCTAGTGTCTGGGGTGAGGGTCTAGCCAAAAACATTCAGTACTTC; CDR3 protein: CASVWGEGLAKNIQYF
clone size: .; J gene: TRBJ1-1; V gene: TRBV7-6; CDR3 length: 13; D gene: TRBD1; CDR3 DNA: TGTGCCAGCAGCTCGGACAGGGACTCTGAAGCTTTCTTT; CDR3 protein: CASSSDRDSEAFF
clone size: .; J gene: TRBJ1-2; V gene: TRBV30; CDR3 length: 15; D gene: .; CDR3 DNA: TGTGTCTGGAGTGTACCACGGCCCGACAGCTATGGCTACACCTTC; CDR3 protein: CVWSVPRPDSYGYTF
clone size: once; J gene: TRBJ2-1; V gene: TRBV30; CDR3 length: 16; D gene: TRBD2; CDR3 DNA: TGTGCCTGGAGTATTCCTCTGGGACTAGCGGGAGGAGGGCAGTTCTTC; CDR3 protein: CAWSIPLGLAGGGQFF
clone size: .; J gene: TRBJ2-3; V gene: TRBV5-8; CDR3 length: 14; D gene: TRBD1; CDR3 DNA: TGTGCCAGCAGCCCAGGACAGGAAAGAGATACGCAGTATTTT; CDR3 protein: CASSPGQERDTQYF
clone size: .; J gene: TRBJ1-4; V gene: TRBV2; CDR3 length: 14; D gene: .; CDR3 DNA: TGTGCCAGCAGTGAACCGGTACCTAATGAAAAACTGTTTTTT; CDR3 protein: CASSEPVPNEKLFF
clone size: .; J gene: TRBJ2-7; V gene: TRBV15; CDR3 length: 16; D gene: TRBD1; CDR3 DNA: TGTGCCACCAGCAGCCCGGGACAGGGGGACTCCTACGAGCAGTACTTC; CDR3 protein: CATSSPGQGDSYEQYF
clone size: .; J gene: TRBJ2-7; V gene: TRBV4-2; CDR3 length: 18; D gene: TRBD2; CDR3 DNA: TGTGCCAGCAGCCAAGCACCGCCGGGAAGCGGGGAGGTGTGCGAGCAGTACTTC; CDR3 protein: CASSQAPPGSGEVCEQYF
clone size: .; J gene: TRBJ1-1; V gene: TRBV25-1; CDR3 length: 12; D gene: .; CDR3 DNA: TGTGCCAGCTCTTCCGGGGGATTTGAAGCTTTCTTT; CDR3 protein: CASSSGGFEAFF
clone size: .; J gene: TRBJ1-2; V gene: TRBV5-4; CDR3 length: 16; D gene: .; CDR3 DNA: TGTGCCAGCAGCTCGTCGGATCGCACTACTCCCTATGGCTACACCTTC; CDR3 protein: CASSSSDRTTPYGYTF
clone size: .; J gene: TRBJ2-1; V gene: TRBV6-4; CDR3 length: 15; D gene: .; CDR3 DNA: TGTGCCAGCAGCCTCGGGATTAGGGTCATAGATGAGCAGTTCTTC; CDR3 protein: CASSLGIRVIDEQFF
clone size: .; J gene: TRBJ2-3; V gene: TRBV4-1; CDR3 length: 15; D gene: .; CDR3 DNA: TGCGCCAGCAGCCATGACCCCAGCGGCCAAGATACGCAGTATTTT; CDR3 protein: CASSHDPSGQDTQYF
clone size: .; J gene: TRBJ2-1; V gene: TRBV5-6; CDR3 length: 17; D gene: TRBD1; CDR3 DNA: TGTGCCAGCAGCGTTGGGACAGGGGGAGACTCCTACAATGAGCAGTTCTTC; CDR3 protein: CASSVGTGGDSYNEQFF
clone size: few; J gene: TRBJ2-7; V gene: TRBV6-1; CDR3 length: 14; D gene: TRBD2; CDR3 DNA: TGTGCCAGCACTCGCGCGGGAGATGGGTACGAGCAGTACTTC; CDR3 protein: CASTRAGDGYEQYF
clone size: .; J gene: TRBJ2-7; V gene: TRBV19; CDR3 length: 16; D gene: .; CDR3 DNA: TGTGCCAGTAGTATGGGAAATAGGAAGGGGGACTACGAGCAGTACTTC; CDR3 protein: CASSMGNRKGDYEQYF
clone size: .; J gene: TRBJ2-1; V gene: TRBV11-3; CDR3 length: 16; D gene: TRBD2; CDR3 DNA: TGTGCCAGCAGCCTAGCGGGAGGCCCGGAAGAGAATGAGCAGTTCTTC; CDR3 protein: CASSLAGGPEENEQFF
clone size: .; J gene: TRBJ2-5; V gene: TRBV27; CDR3 length: 18; D gene: TRBD2; CDR3 DNA: TGTGCCACCGGGGAGAAACTAGCGGGAATCCCCCCCCCAGAGACCCAGTACTTC; CDR3 protein: CATGEKLAGIPPPETQYF
clone size: .; J gene: TRBJ2-7; V gene: TRBV29-1; CDR3 length: 12; D gene: TRBD1; CDR3 DNA: TGCAGCACCCGGGACAGAACCTACGAGCAGTACTTC; CDR3 protein: CSTRDRTYEQYF
clone size: few; J gene: TRBJ2-3; V gene: TRBV4-1; CDR3 length: 15; D gene: .; CDR3 DNA: TGCGCCAGCAGCCAAGAGGGGGCCAGCACAGATACGCAGTATTTT; CDR3 protein: CASSQEGASTDTQYF
clone size: .; J gene: TRBJ2-1; V gene: TRBV7-8; CDR3 length: 18; D gene: TRBD2; CDR3 DNA: TGTGCCAGCAGCTTAGGGCCCCCTAGCGGGAGGAGTAGCAATGAGCAGTTCTTC; CDR3 protein: CASSLGPPSGRSSNEQFF
clone size: few; J gene: TRBJ2-1; V gene: TRBV5-1; CDR3 length: 19; D gene: TRBD2; CDR3 DNA: TGCGCCAGCAGCTTGGGGGGTCCCTTAGCGGGGAGCTCCTACAATGAGCAGTTCTTC; CDR3 protein: CASSLGGPLAGSSYNEQFF
clone size: once; J gene: TRBJ2-3; V gene: TRBV25-1; CDR3 length: 15; D gene: .; CDR3 DNA: TGTGCCAGCAGTGAATATGCCGGTCGGGCAGATACGCAGTATTTT; CDR3 protein: CASSEYAGRADTQYF
clone size: .; J gene: TRBJ1-1; V gene: TRBV4-1; CDR3 length: 17; D gene: TRBD1; CDR3 DNA: TGCGCCAGCAGCCAAGACCGACAGGGCATCTTAGGCACTGAAGCTTTCTTT; CDR3 protein: CASSQDRQGILGTEAFF
clone size: .; J gene: TRBJ2-5; V gene: TRBV5-4; CDR3 length: 11; D gene: .; CDR3 DNA: TGTGCCAGCAGCTCTCAAGAGACCCAGTACTTC; CDR3 protein: CASSSQETQYF
clone size: .; J gene: TRBJ2-1; V gene: TRBV15; CDR3 length: 14; D gene: .; CDR3 DNA: TGTGCCATCAGCAGGGTGGCCAGATACAATGAGCAGTTCTTC; CDR3 protein: CAISRVARYNEQFF
clone size: .; J gene: TRBJ2-2; V gene: TRBV7-9; CDR3 length: 16; D gene: TRBD2; CDR3 DNA: TGTGCCAGCAGCCCCACTAGCGGGGCGAACACCGGGGAGCTGTTTTTT; CDR3 protein: CASSPTSGANTGELFF
clone size: .; J gene: TRBJ2-7; V gene: TRBV19; CDR3 length: 15; D gene: TRBD2; CDR3 DNA: TGTGCCAGTATGGGGGGGGAGGGGTCGGCGAAAGAGCAGTACTTC; CDR3 protein: CASMGGEGSAKEQYF
clone size: .; J gene: TRBJ2-7; V gene: TRBV27; CDR3 length: 12; D gene: .; CDR3 DNA: TGTGCCAGCAGTCCCCCGATCTCCACGACAAGCTTC; CDR3 protein: CASSPPISTTSF
clone size: .; J gene: TRBJ2-3; V gene: TRBV14; CDR3 length: 17; D gene: TRBD2; CDR3 DNA: TGTGCCAGCAGCCAAGTGGAAGGACTAGCGTACACAGATACGCAGTATTTT; CDR3 protein: CASSQVEGLAYTDTQYF
clone size: .; J gene: TRBJ2-2; V gene: TRBV6-5; CDR3 length: 12; D gene: .; CDR3 DNA: TGTGCCAGCAGGGGGACAATCGGGGAGCTGTTTTTT; CDR3 protein: CASRGTIGELFF
clone size: .; J gene: TRBJ2-1; V gene: TRBV6-5; CDR3 length: 16; D gene: TRBD2; CDR3 DNA: TGTGCCAGCAGTTACTCCCCTAGCGGATTCTACAATGAGCAGTTCTTC; CDR3 protein: CASSYSPSGFYNEQFF